Included here is one TCR beta chain sequence, with context. The sample comes from a study of blood T cell repertoires in COVID-19. Turning to the study itself: From the United States, Italy and Spain came samples of acute and convalescent COVID-19. Sources were T cells, B-cell-depleted T cells, or PBMCs; the material itself was cDNA or gDNA.

Study processing details: Reference gene primer amplification gave nucleated cell count estimates. Using immunoSEQ multiplex PCR, the repertoire was profiled, and TCRdb retains in-frame clones only, with some absent. Clone size and the V and J calls come from that table; the DNA yielded D and trimming. This sample yields 150,000 or so clones, of which about 80% are seen a single time; around a fifth belongs to the top ten. Germline values: CDR1 LNHDA, CDR2 SQIVND (reference sequence). The CDR3 length is 17 residues. V was pared by 7 bases and J by 0 bases, with 9 bases of the junction left unmatched.

This receptor was obtained from a woman older than 75 with acute or convalescent COVID-19. The J gene is TRBJ2-6, the V gene TRBV19, with 7 bases aligning to TRBD1. Sequenced material: peripheral blood. The CDR3 nucleotides read TGTGCCAGTAAAGGCACAGGGGCCTTCTCTGGGGCCAACGTCCTGACTTTC. It yields the protein CASKGTGAFSGANVLTF.